The present T cell receptor (beta chain) was sequenced within a study of T-cell reconstitution after alpha-beta-depleted transplantation in children. During its preparation, the TCRbeta library received unique molecular identifiers. Each CDR3 protein is one row after TCRdb ran MiXCR on the PCR reads. Of about 610,000 distinct CDR3 sequences in the sample, roughly 10% were seen once. Only a few counts were recorded for this clonotype. The length of the CDR3 is 16 residues. The junction had 7 bases not matched to a gene; V was cut back by 0 bases and J by 7 bases. Germline V CDR1 and CDR2: SGDLS, YYNGEE.

The sequenced sample was PBMCs from the stem cell graft donor, obtained from the stem cell graft. The rearrangement joins TRBV9 to TRBJ2-5; 12 bases match TRBD2. The clonotype originates from a human donor who donated a stem cell graft to a child with acute myeloid leukemia. CDR3 region: CASSVGSSGREGTQYF. CDR3 DNA: TGTGCCAGCAGCGTAGGGTCTAGCGGGAGGGAAGGGACCCAGTACTTC.